Each of the 21 T cell receptor beta chains below was sequenced from the same sample in a study of shared clonotypes between healthy human individuals. Only in-frame clones appear in the TCRdb table, and some are missing; sequencing was by immunoSEQ multiplex PCR. The sample records 2 million to 2.5 million clones, over 90% being singletons. Sequencing was carried out using naive CD4+ T cells from PBMCs. The subset here: CD45RA+ positively selected. The receptors originated from a man younger than 35 in good health. Some clones in this sample may be carry-over from other donors' samples.

The chain has TRBV9 and TRBJ2-3, with TRBD2 identical over 10 bases. The trim removed 4 bases at V and 2 bases at J, leaving 7 bases unmatched. The CDR3 is 16 residues long. Germline V gene data show CDR1 as SGDLS and CDR2 as YYNGEE. The CDR3 bases are TGTGCCAGCAGCCCGCGGACTAGCGGCAACACAGATACGCAGTATTTT. Its protein product is CASSPRTSGNTDTQYF.

A word on this clone: In the same sample, other DNA sequences code for this CDR3. The chain uses TRBV28 and TRBJ2-7; D not certain. Trimming took 6 bases from V and 1 from J, leaving 4 bases between them. Germline loops: CDR1 MDHEN, CDR2 SYDVKM. CDR3 length: 11 residues. This chain's CDR3 is CASSRSYEQYF. CDR3 DNA sequence: TGTGCCAGCAGCCGTTCCTACGAGCAGTACTTC.

The rearrangement joins TRBV28 to TRBJ1-2; a weak D match, TRBD1 (6 bases). Between the trimmed V and J ends, which lost 5 bases and 5 bases, there was a span of 18 bases. Per the germline V gene, CDR1 is MDHEN and CDR2 is SYDVKM. The CDR3 runs 15 residues. CDR3 coding DNA: TGTGCCAGCAGTCGTCTCGGGGGGCTTAATTATGGCTACACCTTC. It is translated as CASSRLGGLNYGYTF.

J is TRBJ2-3 and V is TRBV6-1; D gene ambiguous. This CDR3 is built from 13 residues. The V end lost 10 bases, the J end lost 2 bases, and 13 bases lay between the germline ends. The germline V gene encodes CDR1 MNHNS and CDR2 SASEGT. The CDR3 DNA reads as TGTGCCACCACTTATGGGTACACAGATACGCAGTATTTT. It codes for CATTYGYTDTQYF.

This clone has only a few counts. This rearrangement joins TRBV4-2 to TRBJ1-2, with 8 bases matching TRBD1. Germline V gene sequence: CDR1 LGHNA, CDR2 YNFKEQ. Trimming cost V 4 bases and J 2 bases; bases outside gene matches: 12. The CDR3 runs to 17 residues. CDR3: CASSRTGGPGGNYGYTF. The DNA of the CDR3 is TGTGCCAGCAGCCGCACTGGGGGCCCAGGGGGCAACTATGGCTACACCTTC.

J is TRBJ2-1 and V is TRBV9, with 8 nucleotides matching TRBD2. The CDR3 spans 15 residues. Trimming removed 0 bases from V and 3 bases from J; junction bases left unmatched: 2. In germline, CDR1 is SGDLS, CDR2 YYNGEE. CDR3 loop: CASSVDGTSYNEQFF. As DNA, the CDR3 is TGTGCCAGCAGCGTAGACGGGACTAGCTACAATGAGCAGTTCTTC.

The chain employs TRBV7-3 and TRBJ1-1; 8 bases fit TRBD1. CDR3 size: 15 residues. Trimming cost V 0 bases and J 5 bases; bases outside gene matches: 5. Germline loops: CDR1 SGHTA, CDR2 FQGTGA. The CDR3 reads CASSLTPGQVTEAFF. DNA of the CDR3: TGTGCCAGCAGCTTAACACCGGGACAGGTAACTGAAGCTTTCTTT. Supplemented by reference TRBV7-3 and TRBJ1-1, the full variable domain reads GAGVSQTPSNKVTEKGKYVELRCDPISGHTALYWYRQSLGQGPEFLIYFQGTGAADDSGLPNDRFFAVRPEGSVSTLKIQRTERGDSAVYLCASSLTPGQVTEAFFGQGTRLTVV.

The chain carries TRBV6-5 and TRBJ1-3, with D hard to call. Germline lookup yields CDR1 MNHEY and CDR2 SVGAGI. The germline V and J ends were trimmed by 6 bases and 0 bases, with 6 bases remaining between them. The CDR3 totals 13 residues. The CDR3 DNA follows: TGTGCCAGCAGCTGGAGCTCTGGAAACACCATATATTTT. Its protein is CASSWSSGNTIYF.

The chain recombines TRBV15 with TRBJ1-3; D uncertain. This CDR3 is 16 amino acids long. Germline assignment: CDR1 LNHNV and CDR2 YYDKDF (reference sequence). The germline V and J ends were trimmed by 2 bases and 0 bases, with 11 bases remaining between them. The CDR3 here is CATSRRGPSSGNTIYF. CDR3 DNA: TGTGCCACCAGCAGACGCGGCCCGAGCTCTGGAAACACCATATATTTT.

The chain carries TRBV5-8 and TRBJ1-5; D is unclear. Germline V gene lookup returns CDR1 SGHTS and CDR2 YDEGEE. V was shortened by 0 bases and J by 9 bases, with 16 bases between the two germline ends. The CDR3 has 15 residues. CDR3 coding DNA: TGTGCCAGCAGCTTGGGCACAGCCGGGTCGCGGCCCCAGCATTTT. Translated, it gives CASSLGTAGSRPQHF.

The V and J genes are TRBV6-1 and TRBJ2-1, with 7 bases identical to TRBD2. Losses at the gene ends were 3 bases for V and 5 bases for J; bases not matched to a gene: 10. Germline assignment: CDR1 MNHNS and CDR2 SASEGT. The CDR3 is 16 amino acids. CDR3 residues: CASSEGGELRNNEQFF. The CDR3 nucleotides are TGTGCCAGCAGTGAGGGGGGGGAGTTAAGGAACAATGAGCAGTTCTTC.

This chain links TRBV10-3 with TRBJ2-1; the match to TRBD2 covers 10 bases. The germline CDR1 and CDR2 sequences are ENHRY and SYGVKD. The CDR3 has 15 residues. The ends lost 9 bases at V and 8 bases at J; junction bases unmatched: 13. The CDR3 DNA sequence: TGTGCCATGAGAGTGGAAAGCGGGAGGGCCCATGAGCAGTTCTTC. This gives the protein CAMRVESGRAHEQFF.

This clone was detected only once. The chain's CDR3 is CASSLEGIDTGELFF. CDR3 in DNA: TGTGCCAGCAGTTTAGAAGGGATTGACACCGGGGAGCTGTTTTTT. The rearrangement uses TRBV28 and TRBJ2-2; no reliable D call. V was pared by 2 bases and J by 3 bases, with 10 bases between. This CDR3 contains 15 residues. CDR1 and CDR2 from the germline V gene are MDHEN and SYDVKM.

The chain links TRBV5-1 to TRBJ1-1; D gene uncertain. Germline-derived CDR1 and CDR2 are SGHRS and YFSETQ. The CDR3 has 9 amino acids. V was pared by 7 bases and J by 8 bases, with 6 bases between. CDR3 nucleotides: TGCGCCAGCGGCCTGGAAGCTTTCTTT. Translation gives CASGLEAFF.

The rearrangement links TRBV5-1 to TRBJ2-5; 13 bases align to TRBD2. J lost 5 bases, V lost 0 bases, and 13 bases had no gene match. CDR1 and CDR2 from the germline V gene are SGHRS and YFSETQ. The CDR3 has 19 amino acids. CDR3 bases: TGCGCCAGCAGCTTGGCGACCGGACTAGCGGGAGTTGCATGGGAGACCCAGTACTTC. Amino acids: CASSLATGLAGVAWETQYF.

This clone has just a few counts. Other DNA sequences of this sample code for an identical CDR3. This chain uses TRBV20-1 with TRBJ1-1; D not certain. The CDR3 covers 11 residues. With 3 bases removed from V and 5 bases from J, the gap between germline ends came to 7 bases. Looked up from germline, CDR1 is DFQATT and CDR2 is SNEGSKA (reference sequence). The CDR3 DNA is TGCAGTGCTAGCCCCGGGACTGAAGCTTTCTTT. This sequence encodes CSASPGTEAFF.

This sequence joins TRBV19 and TRBJ1-5, with D tentatively TRBD1 (5 bases). CDR1 is LNHDA and CDR2 is SQIVND in the germline V gene (reference sequence). This CDR3 comprises 13 residues. V shed 5 bases and J shed 4 bases, with 9 bases lying between them. In DNA, the CDR3 is TGTGCCAGTAGTTCAGGGATGAATCAGCCCCAGCATTTT. As protein: CASSSGMNQPQHF.

The chain couples TRBV29-1 to TRBJ2-3; 8 positions agree with TRBD1. Germline values: CDR1 SQVTM, CDR2 ANQGSEA. The CDR3 has 14 amino acids. V shed 6 bases, J shed 2 bases, and the junction held 7 bases outside the gene matches. CDR3 nucleotide sequence: TGCAGCGTGGACAGGGTGGCTCTCACAGATACGCAGTATTTT. Its translation: CSVDRVALTDTQYF.

This chain joins TRBV7-9 and TRBJ2-1; possible D gene TRBD2, 6 bases. This CDR3 is built from 12 residues. With 5 bases removed from V and 9 bases from J, the gap between germline ends came to 11 bases. The germline gives CDR1 SEHNR, CDR2 FQNEAQ (reference sequence). The DNA for the CDR3 is TGTGCCAGCAGCCCCACTAGCAGTGAGCAGTTCTTC. It yields the protein CASSPTSSEQFF.

J is TRBJ2-3 and V is TRBV2; 8 bases fit TRBD1. The CDR3 is made up of 14 amino acids. Germline CDR1 reads SNHLY; CDR2 reads FYNNEI. Germline trimming cut 5 bases from V and 5 bases from J; bases unmatched to any gene: 6. CDR3 in amino acids: CASSLDRGRDTQYF. CDR3 nucleotides: TGTGCCAGCAGTCTCGACAGGGGAAGAGATACGCAGTATTTT.

Only one count was recorded for this clone. The chain employs TRBV28 and TRBJ2-7; TRBD2 agrees at 12 bases. V shed 3 bases, J shed 9 bases, and the junction held 12 bases outside the gene matches. Germline V CDR1 and CDR2: MDHEN, SYDVKM. The CDR3 loop spans 16 amino acids. DNA for the CDR3: TGTGCCAGCAGTTTGGGGCTAGCGGGAGGGCCGGAGGGGCAGTACTTC. It specifies CASSLGLAGGPEGQYF.